Listed below are T cell receptor beta chains from one sample, sequenced in a study of identical twins. TCRdb processed the 5' RACE reads anew with MiXCR; each CDR3 protein has one entry. The sample lists 450,000 to 500,000 distinct CDR3 sequences, 14% occurring once. The same data also contributed to another study, on yellow fever vaccine responses in identical twins.

Source material: CD4+ T cells sorted from blood. The receptor source for this set is a woman aged 18-29 years in good health. Both conserved end residues are part of each CDR3. A D gene is named only where the DNA matches it firmly. Clone size is stated in some rows and not others, as once, few, many or a class when expanded.

D	V	size	J	CDR3	DNA
.	TRBV28	few	TRBJ2-7	CASSLPSGSSYEQYF	TGTGCCAGCAGTCTCCCAAGCGGAAGCTCCTACGAGCAGTACTTC
.	TRBV7-9	few	TRBJ1-1	CASMPNRRLTNTEAFF	TGTGCCAGCATGCCAAACAGGCGGCTTACGAACACTGAAGCTTTCTTT
.	TRBV7-2	many	TRBJ2-7	CASSLAWDPRSSYEQYF	TGTGCCAGCAGCTTAGCGTGGGACCCACGGTCTTCGTACGAGCAGTACTTC
.	TRBV29-1	many	TRBJ1-2	CSASRSGGYGYTF	TGCAGCGCTAGTAGGTCGGGGGGCTATGGCTACACCTTC
TRBD1	TRBV10-3	.	TRBJ2-7	CAILRDRGSPAYEQYF	TGTGCCATCTTACGGGACAGGGGCTCCCCCGCCTACGAGCAGTACTTC
.	TRBV7-3	few	TRBJ2-3	CASSPSLADTQYF	TGTGCCAGCAGCCCAAGCCTAGCGGATACGCAGTATTTT
TRBD2	TRBV6-1	.	TRBJ2-1	CASSVLAGIFNEQFF	TGTGCCAGCAGCGTACTAGCGGGGATTTTCAATGAGCAGTTCTTC
TRBD2	TRBV11-3	.	TRBJ2-1	CASSSRGGPRGHEQFF	TGTGCCAGCAGCTCCCGGGGGGGGCCCCGTGGTCATGAGCAGTTCTTC
TRBD2	TRBV5-8	.	TRBJ2-7	CASSSTGTSGGAYEQYF	TGTGCCAGCAGCTCAACCGGGACTAGCGGGGGGGCCTACGAGCAGTACTTC
TRBD2	TRBV9	.	TRBJ2-1	CASSAGTSGSSYNEQFF	TGTGCCAGCAGCGCCGGGACTAGCGGGAGCTCCTACAATGAGCAGTTCTTC
.	TRBV10-3	.	TRBJ2-7	CAISESGRRRGAYEQYF	TGTGCCATCAGTGAGTCAGGGCGGCGAAGGGGCGCCTACGAGCAGTACTTC
TRBD1	TRBV3-1	many	TRBJ2-1	CASSGPGQGGNEQFF	TGTGCCAGCAGCGGACCGGGACAGGGTGGCAATGAGCAGTTCTTC
.	TRBV4-3	once	TRBJ2-6	CASSQDRVGANVLTF	TGCGCCAGCAGCCAAGATAGGGTGGGCGCCAACGTCCTGACTTTC
.	TRBV5-1	.	TRBJ2-1	CASSLAGDEQFF	TGCGCCAGCAGCTTGGCCGGGGATGAGCAGTTCTTC
.	TRBV7-9	many	TRBJ1-4	CASSFNGLGGEKLFF	TGTGCCAGCAGCTTCAACGGGCTCGGGGGTGAAAAACTGTTTTTT
TRBD1	TRBV7-8	.	TRBJ2-5	CASSTSTPTGVGETQYF	TGTGCCAGCAGCACCTCCACGCCTACAGGGGTTGGAGAGACCCAGTACTTC